What follows are 15 T cell receptor beta chains derived from one specimen sequenced in a study of human T cells and chemical hapten exposure. Regarding time point: patch test 3, about 24 weeks after DPC sensitization. Treatment specified: therapeutic diphenylcyclopropenone sensitization with weekly scalp DPC. Each CDR3 protein is one row after TCRdb ran MiXCR on the RACE reads. The table lists over 100,000 distinct CDR3 sequences, about 10% of them singletons. Source: whole blood, taken in connection with sensitization to the hapten diphenylcyclopropenone (DPC). All receptors derive from a woman aged 45-65 years with alopecia areata. Some clones in this sample may be carry-over from other donors' samples.

V usage is TRBV12-5 and J usage is TRBJ1-5, with 8 bases lining up with TRBD1. The length of the CDR3 is 13 residues. V lost 4 bases to trimming and J lost 4 bases; unmatched junction nucleotides: 0. CDR1 and CDR2 from the germline V gene are LGHNT and FRNRAP. This CDR3 reads CASGWTGNQPQHF. The CDR3 nucleotides are TGTGCTAGTGGTTGGACAGGGAATCAGCCCCAGCATTTT. Drawing the rest from reference TRBV12-5 and TRBJ1-5, the complete variable domain is DARVTQTPRHKVTEMGQEVTMRCQPILGHNTVFWYRQTMMQGLELLAYFRNRAPLDDSGMPKDRFSAEMPDATLATLKIQPSEPRDSAVYFCASGWTGNQPQHFGDGTRLSIL.

This clonotype was observed a handful of times. The chain joins TRBV4-1 to TRBJ2-7; D may be TRBD1 (5 bases). Germline assignment: CDR1 MGHRA and CDR2 YSYEKL. CDR3 size: 14 residues. The V gene lost 0 bases and the J gene lost 4 bases, with 10 bases spanning the gap. CDR3 residues: CASSQEQGRYEQYF. The CDR3 nucleotides are TGCGCCAGCAGCCAAGAGCAGGGAAGATACGAGCAGTACTTC.

This clonotype appeared many times. This chain uses TRBV20-1 with TRBJ1-3; no clear D. The CDR3 is 14 residues long. Germline assignment: CDR1 DFQATT and CDR2 SNEGSKA (reference sequence). Trimming shortened V by 2 bases and J by 0 bases, and 8 bases separated the two germline ends. CDR3 loop: CSARSPDSGNTIYF. In nucleotides, the CDR3 is TGCAGTGCTAGATCCCCAGACTCTGGAAACACCATATATTTT.

This clonotype was detected a few times. The V call is TRBV10-3, the J call TRBJ1-6; no clear D gene. This CDR3 spans 12 amino acids. CDR1 and CDR2 (germline): ENHRY, SYGVKD. V was clipped by 6 bases and J by 10 bases, with 10 bases between them. The CDR3: CAIRGADSPLHF. CDR3 DNA: TGTGCCATCAGAGGAGCGGACTCACCCCTCCACTTT.

In its sample, this clonotype was seen many times. The CDR3 spells CASSSTDRGASQYF. The CDR3 DNA follows: TGCGCCAGCAGCTCTACAGACAGGGGGGCTTCCCAGTACTTC. The V call is TRBV5-1, the J call TRBJ2-5; 9 nucleotides line up with TRBD1. Germline assignment: CDR1 SGHRS and CDR2 YFSETQ. Trimming removed 3 bases from V and 9 bases from J; junction bases left unmatched: 9. This CDR3 region has 14 residues.

J is TRBJ1-1 and V is TRBV4-1, with D tentatively TRBD1 (5 bases). CDR1 MGHRA and CDR2 YSYEKL come from the germline V gene. Trimming shortened V by 4 bases and J by 6 bases, and 18 bases separated the two germline ends. The CDR3 has 15 residues. The CDR3 sequence: CASSPGSLRGAEAFF. The CDR3 DNA reads TGCGCCAGCAGCCCAGGAAGCTTGAGGGGAGCTGAAGCTTTCTTT.

This clonotype was picked up a small number of times. V and J are TRBV9 and TRBJ2-3, with no clear D. CDR1 is SGDLS, CDR2 YYNGEE, per germline. The CDR3 runs to 13 residues. With 4 bases removed from V and 6 bases from J, the gap between germline ends came to 12 bases. In DNA, the CDR3 is TGTGCCAGCAGCTTGTTCCCGGAGGATACGCAGTATTTT. As protein: CASSLFPEDTQYF.

Comments on this clonotype: The junction and the germline gene differ at one end; a read error may be behind it. This chain uses TRBV6-5 with TRBJ2-7, with D uncertain. CDR1 and CDR2 from the germline V gene are MNHEY and SVGAGI. The CDR3 has 15 amino acids. The CDR3: CASSRRSLDSDEQYF. In DNA form, the CDR3 reads TGTGCCAGCAGCCGACGTTCGCTAGACTCCGACGAGCAGTACTTC.

A few counts support this clonotype. J is TRBJ1-1 and V is TRBV6-2 or TRBV6-3; maybe TRBD1 (5 bases). The V gene lost 6 bases and the J gene lost 2 bases, with 13 bases spanning the gap. The CDR3 has 14 amino acids. Germline V gene data show CDR1 as MNHEY and CDR2 as SVGEGT. The CDR3 DNA reads as TGTGCCAGCAGCACACGGACACTCAACACTGAAGCTTTCTTT. Residues: CASSTRTLNTEAFF.

This clonotype was seen a handful of times. The genes are TRBV2 and TRBJ2-1; possibly TRBD1 for D (6 bases). The CDR3 has 18 residues. Germline V gives CDR1 SNHLY, CDR2 FYNNEI. Trimming shortened V by 6 bases and J by 5 bases, and 26 bases separated the two germline ends. The CDR3 nucleotides are TGTGCCAGCAGGGACAGCCACAGGACCGCGTTCCCCAACAATGAGCAGTTCTTC. Protein product: CASRDSHRTAFPNNEQFF.

The chain joins TRBV6-5 to TRBJ2-7; D perhaps matches TRBD1 (5 bases). V lost 0 bases and J lost 2, with 8 bases in between. Germline values: CDR1 MNHEY, CDR2 SVGAGI. The CDR3 spans 14 residues. CDR3 sequence reads: CASSYSIGAYEQYF. As DNA, the CDR3 is TGTGCCAGCAGTTACTCGATAGGGGCCTACGAGCAGTACTTC.

This clonotype was counted a few times. V usage is TRBV29-1 and J usage is TRBJ1-1, with 7 bases identical to TRBD1. This CDR3 is 13 amino acids long. Looked up from germline, CDR1 is SQVTM and CDR2 is ANQGSEA. V was pared by 6 bases and J by 4 bases, with 8 bases of the junction left unmatched. CDR3 nucleotides: TGCAGCGTAGCGACAGGGTTCGGCACTGAAGCTTTCTTT. Translated, it gives CSVATGFGTEAFF.

This clonotype was picked up many times. The chain employs TRBV2 and TRBJ1-5, with D perhaps matching TRBD1 (5 bases). The V gene's germline CDR1 is SNHLY and CDR2 FYNNEI. Trimming cost V 7 bases and J 5 bases, with 21 bases left between them. The CDR3 is 16 amino acids. CDR3 nucleotides: TGTGCCAGCACCCTTACCTCCACTCGGGGGGATCAGCCCCAGCATTTT. Its protein product is CASTLTSTRGDQPQHF.

The chain uses TRBV27 and TRBJ2-2; no definite D call. The CDR3 consists of 11 residues. The V and J ends lost 1 base and 7 bases respectively, with 1 base between them. Germline V gene data show CDR1 as MNHEY and CDR2 as SMNVEV (reference sequence). In nucleotides, the CDR3 is TGTGCCAGCAGTTTATACGGGGAGCTGTTTTTT. Translating gives CASSLYGELFF.

The sample holds a few counts of this clonotype. The genes are TRBV7-3 and TRBJ2-1, with TRBD2 matching over 8 bases. The junction had 5 bases not matched to a gene; V was cut back by 1 base and J by 9 bases. This CDR3 region has 14 residues. The V gene's germline CDR1 is SGHTA and CDR2 FQGTGA. CDR3 residues: CASSLNGGVGEQFF. Here the CDR3 DNA reads TGTGCCAGCAGCTTAAACGGGGGGGTTGGTGAGCAGTTCTTC.